Described below is a single TCR beta chain sequence and its context. The sample is drawn from a study of blood T cell repertoires in COVID-19. Study overall: Whether acute or convalescent, the COVID-19 samples came from the United States, Italy and Spain. From T cells, B-cell-depleted T cells, or PBMCs came the material, which was cDNA or gDNA.

Germline-derived CDR1 and CDR2 are MDHEN and SYDVKM. Trimming took off 1 base at V and 6 bases at J, with 7 bases between the two ends. The CDR3 contains 13 residues. The authors' processing: Reference gene primer amplification gave estimated nucleated cell counts. Data came from immunoSEQ multiplex PCR; TCRdb stores just in-frame clones and leaves some out. V, J and clone size were drawn from that table, and D and trimming were deduced from the DNA. The profile shows 150,000 or so clones, 80% to 85% of them singletons. The sequenced sample was peripheral blood. The chain combines TRBV28 with TRBJ2-1, with a possible D match to TRBD2 (6 bases). The sequence was obtained from a woman in her fifties or sixties with acute or convalescent COVID-19. Here the CDR3 DNA reads TGTGCCAGCAGTTTATCCGGGGGCAATGAGCAGTTCTTC. It codes for CASSLSGGNEQFF.